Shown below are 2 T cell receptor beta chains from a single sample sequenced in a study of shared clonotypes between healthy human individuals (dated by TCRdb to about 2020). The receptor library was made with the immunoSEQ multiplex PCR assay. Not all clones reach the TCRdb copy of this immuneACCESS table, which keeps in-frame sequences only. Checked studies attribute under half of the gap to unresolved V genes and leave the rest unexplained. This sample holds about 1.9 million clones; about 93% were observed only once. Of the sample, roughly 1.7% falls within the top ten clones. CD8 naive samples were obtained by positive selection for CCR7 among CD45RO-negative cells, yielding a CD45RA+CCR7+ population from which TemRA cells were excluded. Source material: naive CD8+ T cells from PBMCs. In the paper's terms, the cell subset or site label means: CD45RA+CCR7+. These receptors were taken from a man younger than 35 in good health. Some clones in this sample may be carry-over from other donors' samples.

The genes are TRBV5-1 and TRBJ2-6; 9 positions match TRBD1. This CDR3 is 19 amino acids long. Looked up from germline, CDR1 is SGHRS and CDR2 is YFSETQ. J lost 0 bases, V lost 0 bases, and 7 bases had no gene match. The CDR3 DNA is TGCGCCAGCAGCTTGGAGTGGGGGACAGGGACCTCTGGGGCCAACGTCCTGACTTTC. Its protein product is CASSLEWGTGTSGANVLTF.

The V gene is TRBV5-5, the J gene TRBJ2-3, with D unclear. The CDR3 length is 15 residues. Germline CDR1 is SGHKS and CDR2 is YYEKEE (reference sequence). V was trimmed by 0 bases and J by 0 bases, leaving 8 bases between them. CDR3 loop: CASSLGIASTDTQYF. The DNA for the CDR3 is TGTGCCAGCAGCTTGGGGATCGCTAGCACAGATACGCAGTATTTT.